The 20 T cell receptor beta chains presented below share a single source sample, sequenced in a study of cytomegalovirus exposure and HLA in healthy donors. The table came from immunoSEQ multiplex PCR; TCRdb's copy has only in-frame clones and leaves some out. This sample has roughly 75,000 clones, with approximately 93% found just once. The sequencing sample was made of PBMCs. These receptors originate from a young woman in good health and CMV-seropositive.

J is TRBJ1-1 and V is TRBV18, with 8 positions matching TRBD1. CDR1 KGHSH and CDR2 LQKENI come from the germline V gene. The CDR3 is 15 amino acids. Germline trimming cut 4 bases from V and 0 bases from J; bases unmatched to any gene: 4. The CDR3 reads CASSRARGLNTEAFF. The CDR3 DNA reads as TGTGCCAGCTCACGAGCCAGGGGGCTGAACACTGAAGCTTTCTTT.

V gene TRBV19 combines with J gene TRBJ2-5; 13 nucleotides match TRBD2. CDR3 length: 15 residues. V was clipped by 7 bases and J by 3 bases; unmatched bases: 5. The V gene's germline CDR1 is LNHDA and CDR2 SQIVND (reference sequence). The CDR3 DNA is TGTGCCAGTACCACTAGCGGGGGGGTAAAAGAGACCCAGTACTTC. Encoded protein: CASTTSGGVKETQYF. Variable domain in full (rest from reference TRBV19 and TRBJ2-5): DGGITQSPKYLFRKEGQNVTLSCEQNLNHDAMYWYRQDPGQGLRLIYYSQIVNDFQKGDIAEGYSVSREKKESFPLTVTSAQKNPTAFYLCASTTSGGVKETQYFGPGTRLLVL.

This sequence joins TRBV4-1 and TRBJ1-5; 8 bases are shared with TRBD1. The V segment lost 4 bases and the J segment 6 bases; nucleotides outside the gene matches: 8. The CDR3 is 15 residues long. Germline V gives CDR1 MGHRA, CDR2 YSYEKL. The CDR3 DNA reads as TGCGCCAGCAGCCGAGAGACAGGGGCCACTCAGCCCCAGCATTTT. Translation gives CASSRETGATQPQHF.

The chain has TRBV6-5 and TRBJ2-2; TRBD1 might be the D (6 bases). Germline V lookup: CDR1 MNHEY, CDR2 SVGAGI. V lost 3 bases and J lost 3, with 11 bases in between. The CDR3 runs to 15 residues. The CDR3, as DNA: TGTGCCAGCAGTTATGTCAGGGGCGACACCGGGGAGCTGTTTTTT. This encodes CASSYVRGDTGELFF.

V gene TRBV18 combines with J gene TRBJ1-3; D unclear. The germline V and J ends were trimmed by 5 bases and 0 bases, with 14 bases remaining between them. The CDR3 contains 16 residues. The V gene's germline CDR1 is KGHSH and CDR2 LQKENI. The CDR3 DNA follows: TGTGCCAGCTCAGAGTCGTCGGGATTCTCTGGAAACACCATATATTTT. Its translation: CASSESSGFSGNTIYF. Full variable domain (missing parts from reference TRBV18 and TRBJ1-3): NAGVMQNPRHLVRRRGQEARLRCSPMKGHSHVYWYRQLPEEGLKFMVYLQKENIIDESGMPKERFSAEFPKEGPSILRIQQVVRGDSAAYFCASSESSGFSGNTIYFGEGSWLTVV.

The rearrangement joins TRBV6-1 to TRBJ2-2; TRBD2 might be the D (6 bases). V gave up 4 bases and J gave up 4 bases, with 10 bases separating them. Germline values: CDR1 MNHNS, CDR2 SASEGT. The CDR3 length is 14 residues. The CDR3 sequence is CASSGRGSTGELFF. The CDR3, as DNA: TGTGCCAGCAGTGGGAGGGGAAGCACCGGGGAGCTGTTTTTT.

This rearrangement joins TRBV4-1 to TRBJ2-3, with a possible D match to TRBD1 (6 bases). The CDR3 loop spans 16 amino acids. The germline V gene has CDR1 MGHRA and CDR2 YSYEKL. The V end lost 0 bases, the J end lost 3 bases, and 13 bases lay between the germline ends. The CDR3 nucleotides read TGCGCCAGCAGCCAAGAACGGGCAGGGGCGACAGATACGCAGTATTTT. This sequence encodes CASSQERAGATDTQYF.

V usage is TRBV12-1 and J usage is TRBJ2-3; the table's D gene call, TRBD2, was not cross checked with the DNA. TRBV12-1 is shown as a pseudogene. This CDR3 contains 14 residues. CDR3 residues: CASSPLVGTDTQYF. DNA of the CDR3: TGTGCCAGCAGCCCGTTGGTAGGCACAGATACGCAGTATTTT.

V and J are TRBV27 and TRBJ2-1; possible D gene TRBD2, 7 bases. The V gene's germline CDR1 is MNHEY and CDR2 SMNVEV (reference sequence). V was clipped by 7 bases and J by 4 bases, with 23 bases between them. CDR3 length: 17 amino acids. The CDR3 sequence: CASTTLRGGGPYNEQFF. CDR3 in DNA: TGTGCCAGCACTACACTCCGTGGCGGGGGCCCTTACAATGAGCAGTTCTTC.

The genes are TRBV7-9 and TRBJ2-7, with TRBD1 identical over 11 bases. This CDR3 region has 14 residues. V was clipped by 4 bases and J by 5 bases; unmatched bases: 4. Germline lookup yields CDR1 SEHNR and CDR2 FQNEAQ (reference sequence). CDR3 nucleotide sequence: TGTGCCAGCAGCTCCCGGACAGGGGGCGACGAGCAGTACTTC. It translates to CASSSRTGGDEQYF.

This rearrangement joins TRBV19 to TRBJ1-4; D possibly corresponds to TRBD1 (6 bases). The CDR3 loop spans 14 amino acids. CDR1 and CDR2 (germline): LNHDA, SQIVND (reference sequence). The germline V and J ends were trimmed by 2 bases and 7 bases, with 11 bases remaining between them. The CDR3 is CASSIHRAGEKLFF. The CDR3 nucleotides are TGTGCCAGTAGTATACACAGGGCGGGTGAAAAACTGTTTTTT.

CDR3 in amino acids: CASSPGTGGDTEAFF. The CDR3 bases are TGTGCCAGCAGCCCTGGGACAGGGGGTGACACTGAAGCTTTCTTT. This chain joins TRBV7-2 and TRBJ1-1, with TRBD1 matching over 11 bases. This CDR3 comprises 15 residues. Germline CDR1 SGHTA, CDR2 FQGNSA. J lost 3 bases, V lost 5 bases, and 5 bases had no gene match.

The genes are TRBV15 and TRBJ2-1, with D possibly TRBD2 on 6 matching bases. The length of the CDR3 is 14 residues. Germline V gives CDR1 LNHNV, CDR2 YYDKDF (reference sequence). The V and J ends lost 3 bases and 3 bases respectively, with 9 bases between them. The CDR3 loop reads CATSRGGDYNEQFF. The CDR3 region has the DNA TGTGCCACCAGCAGGGGGGGAGACTACAATGAGCAGTTCTTC.

This CDR3 is CASSTADGGTGELFF. In nucleotides, the CDR3 is TGTGCCAGTAGTACAGCCGACGGAGGCACCGGGGAGCTGTTTTTT. V and J are TRBV19 and TRBJ2-2; tentatively, D is TRBD2 (5 bases). The CDR3 spans 15 residues. The V gene lost 4 bases and the J gene lost 4 bases, with 13 bases spanning the gap. Germline CDR1 LNHDA, CDR2 SQIVND (reference sequence).

This chain uses TRBV28 with TRBJ2-1; the D is unclear. The CDR3 loop spans 16 amino acids. In germline, CDR1 is MDHEN, CDR2 SYDVKM. V was cut by 2 bases and J by 7 bases, with 18 bases left in between. The CDR3 region has the DNA TGTGCCAGCAGTTTAAAGGTTCTCTCGACTGGGAATGAGCAGTTCTTC. The encoded protein is CASSLKVLSTGNEQFF.

The chain combines TRBV4-2 with TRBJ2-3; TRBD2 matches at 8 bases. This CDR3 is built from 16 residues. The V gene end was trimmed by 4 bases and the J gene end by 5 bases; junction bases not matched to a gene: 11. Germline V lookup: CDR1 LGHNA, CDR2 YNFKEQ. The CDR3 is CASSLQAGAPLDTQYF. The CDR3, as DNA: TGTGCCAGCAGCCTTCAAGCGGGAGCCCCTCTAGATACGCAGTATTTT.

The chain recombines TRBV7-6 with TRBJ2-3, with TRBD2 identical over 9 bases. Germline V gives CDR1 SGHVS, CDR2 FNYEAQ. The CDR3 sequence is 16 residues long. V lost 5 bases to trimming and J lost 0 bases; unmatched junction nucleotides: 6. CDR3 loop: CASSVLSGGSTDTQYF. The CDR3 nucleotides read TGTGCCAGCAGCGTCCTTAGCGGGGGTAGCACAGATACGCAGTATTTT.

The rearrangement joins TRBV11-2 to TRBJ2-7, with a weak D call TRBD1 (8 bases). Germline CDR1 is SGHAT and CDR2 is FQNNGV. The ends were cut back, 2 bases at V and 0 bases at J, with 14 bases in the middle. This CDR3 comprises 16 residues. The CDR3 here is CASSLNRGGLSYEQYF. CDR3 nucleotide sequence: TGTGCCAGCAGCTTAAACAGGGGGGGACTCTCCTACGAGCAGTACTTC.

V is TRBV11-3 and J is TRBJ2-3, with 8 bases matching TRBD2. From germline, CDR1 is SGHNT and CDR2 YENEEA. CDR3 length: 15 residues. Unmatched junction bases numbered 2, after V lost 1 base and J lost 2 bases. The CDR3, as DNA: TGTGCCAGCAGCTTAGCGGGGGGGCTCACAGATACGCAGTATTTT. It is translated as CASSLAGGLTDTQYF.

This chain links TRBV11-2 with TRBJ2-5, with D tentatively TRBD1 (6 bases). Germline CDR1 reads SGHAT; CDR2 reads FQNNGV. CDR3 length: 14 amino acids. With 0 bases removed from V and 3 bases from J, the gap between germline ends came to 8 bases. The CDR3 DNA is TGTGCCAGCAGCTTAGATCGGACAGAAGAGACCCAGTACTTC. This encodes CASSLDRTEETQYF.